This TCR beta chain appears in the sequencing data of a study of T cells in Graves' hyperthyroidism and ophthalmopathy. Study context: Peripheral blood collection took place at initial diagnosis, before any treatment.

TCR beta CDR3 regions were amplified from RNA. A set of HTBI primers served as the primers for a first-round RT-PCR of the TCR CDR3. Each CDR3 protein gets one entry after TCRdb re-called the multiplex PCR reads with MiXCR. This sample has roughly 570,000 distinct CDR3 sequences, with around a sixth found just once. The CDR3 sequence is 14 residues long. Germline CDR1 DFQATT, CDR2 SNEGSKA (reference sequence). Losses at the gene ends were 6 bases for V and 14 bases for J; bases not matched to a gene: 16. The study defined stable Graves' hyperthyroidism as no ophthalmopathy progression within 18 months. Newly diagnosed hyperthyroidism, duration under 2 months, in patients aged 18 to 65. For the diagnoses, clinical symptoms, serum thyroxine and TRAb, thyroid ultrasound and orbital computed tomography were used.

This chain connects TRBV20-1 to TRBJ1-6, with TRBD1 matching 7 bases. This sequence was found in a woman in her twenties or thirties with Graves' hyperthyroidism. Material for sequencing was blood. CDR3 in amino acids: CSAIPPGTAYSLHF. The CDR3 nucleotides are TGCAGTGCCATCCCCCCCGGGACAGCCTATTCCCTCCACTTT.